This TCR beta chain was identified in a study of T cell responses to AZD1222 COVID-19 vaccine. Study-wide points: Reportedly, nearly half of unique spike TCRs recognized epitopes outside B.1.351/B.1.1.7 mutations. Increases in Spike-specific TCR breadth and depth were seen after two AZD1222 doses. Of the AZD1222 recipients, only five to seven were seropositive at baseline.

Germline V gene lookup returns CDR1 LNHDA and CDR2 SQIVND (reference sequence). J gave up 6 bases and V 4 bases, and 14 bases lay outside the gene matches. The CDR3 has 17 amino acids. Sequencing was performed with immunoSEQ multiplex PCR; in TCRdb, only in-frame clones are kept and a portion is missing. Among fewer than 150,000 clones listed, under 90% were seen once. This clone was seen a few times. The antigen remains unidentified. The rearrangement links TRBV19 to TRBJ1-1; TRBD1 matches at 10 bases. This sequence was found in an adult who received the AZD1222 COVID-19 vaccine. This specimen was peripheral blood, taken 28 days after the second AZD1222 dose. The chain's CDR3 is CASSNYAERQGAAEAFF. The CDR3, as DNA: TGTGCCAGTAGTAACTATGCGGAGAGACAGGGGGCAGCTGAAGCTTTCTTT.